Each of the 6 T cell receptor beta chains below was sequenced from the same sample in a study of type 1 and type 2 diabetes patients. The PCR template was genomic DNA. Amplification of the beta chain CDR3 used 30 forward and 13 reverse multiplex primers. TCRdb reprocessed the multiplex PCR reads via MiXCR and lists one record per CDR3 protein. This sample has about 270,000 distinct CDR3 sequences; approximately 45% occur once, and the top ten carry roughly 15%. Sequencing input: peripheral blood mononuclear cells (PBMCs). The receptors come from a man between 18 and 29 years old with type 2 diabetes.

This chain connects TRBV6-1 to TRBJ1-1; D gene ambiguous. CDR1 is MNHNS, CDR2 SASEGT, per germline. V was pared by 8 bases and J by 2 bases, with 9 bases between. The CDR3 extends over 12 amino acids. As DNA, the CDR3 is TGTGCCAGCGCTCCGGGTAACACTGAAGCTTTCTTT. It codes for CASAPGNTEAFF.

This chain joins TRBV10-1 and TRBJ1-2; D remains ambiguous. The V and J ends lost 6 bases and 8 bases respectively, with 19 bases between them. CDR1 is WNHNN and CDR2 is SYGVQD in the germline V gene (reference sequence). This CDR3 is 14 amino acids long. CDR3 in DNA: TGCGCCAGCAGCCAAGGCAGGTCCCCTTTCGGCTACACCTTC. Its translation is CASSQGRSPFGYTF.

The chain carries TRBV24-1 and TRBJ2-6; D is possibly TRBD2 (6 bases). This CDR3 spans 19 amino acids. CDR1 and CDR2 (germline): KGHDR, SFDVKD. V was shortened by 11 bases and J by 0 bases, with 25 bases between the two germline ends. The CDR3 coding sequence is TGTGCCAGCAGATCGGGACTTTCTGGGGCTCTCTCTGGGGCCAACGTCCTGACTTTC. This encodes CASRSGLSGALSGANVLTF.

This sequence joins TRBV12-3 or TRBV12-4 and TRBJ2-3; 8 bases are a match to TRBD2. The trim removed 3 bases at V and 2 bases at J, leaving 7 bases unmatched. The CDR3 consists of 16 residues. The CDR3: CASSFVAGGFTDTQYF. CDR3 sequence (DNA): TGTGCCAGCAGTTTCGTCGCGGGGGGATTCACAGATACGCAGTATTTT.

This clonotype came up a few times. The chain links TRBV11-2 to TRBJ2-1; 8 positions match TRBD2. In germline, CDR1 is SGHAT, CDR2 FQNNGV. The CDR3 contains 12 residues. V lost 10 bases to trimming and J lost 6 bases; unmatched junction nucleotides: 5. CDR3 residues: CATTGTSNEQFF. The CDR3 bases are TGTGCCACCACCGGGACTAGCAATGAGCAGTTCTTC.

The chain recombines TRBV2 with TRBJ2-7; 7 nucleotides agree with TRBD2. The CDR3 consists of 13 residues. Germline CDR1 and CDR2: SNHLY and FYNNEI. V shed 9 bases and J 3 bases; nucleotides not matched to a gene: 8. The CDR3 reads CASGLERSYEQYF. The CDR3, as DNA: TGTGCCAGTGGACTAGAGCGAAGCTACGAGCAGTACTTC.